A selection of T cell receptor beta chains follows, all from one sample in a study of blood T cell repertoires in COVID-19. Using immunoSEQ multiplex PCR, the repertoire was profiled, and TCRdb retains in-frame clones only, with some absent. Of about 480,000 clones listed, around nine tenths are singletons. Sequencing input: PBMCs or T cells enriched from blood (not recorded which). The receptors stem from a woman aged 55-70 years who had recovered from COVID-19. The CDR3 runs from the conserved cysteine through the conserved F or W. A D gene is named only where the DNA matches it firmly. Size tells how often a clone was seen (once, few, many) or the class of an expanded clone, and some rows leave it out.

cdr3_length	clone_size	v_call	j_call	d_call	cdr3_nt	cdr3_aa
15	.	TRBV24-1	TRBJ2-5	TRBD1	TGTGCCACCAGTGTCCCGACAGGGGGCTCTGAGACCCAGTACTTC	CATSVPTGGSETQYF
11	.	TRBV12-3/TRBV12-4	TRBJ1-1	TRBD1	TGTGCCAGCAGGCGGACAGGTGAAGCTTTCTTT	CASRRTGEAFF
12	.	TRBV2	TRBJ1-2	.	TGTGCCAGCAGTGTACAGGGCTATGGCTACACCTTC	CASSVQGYGYTF
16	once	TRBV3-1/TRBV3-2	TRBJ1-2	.	TGTGCCAGCAGCCAAGACAGAGTGCGCAGGGCGGCTGGCTACACCTTC	CASSQDRVRRAAGYTF
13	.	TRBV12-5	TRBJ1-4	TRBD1	TGTGCTAGTCAACAGGGGTACTATGAAAAACTGTTTTTT	CASQQGYYEKLFF
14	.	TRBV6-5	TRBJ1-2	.	TGTGCCAGCAGTTACCAGGGCCGCTTATATGGCTACACCTTC	CASSYQGRLYGYTF
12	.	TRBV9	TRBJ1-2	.	TGTGCCAGCAGCTCCGGGGGCTATGGCTACACCTTC	CASSSGGYGYTF
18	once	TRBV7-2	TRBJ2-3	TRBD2	TGTGCCAGCAGCTTAGAAAGACTAGCGGGGGGGCGGACAGATACGCAGTATTTT	CASSLERLAGGRTDTQYF
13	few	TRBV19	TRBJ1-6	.	TGTGCCAGTATGGCCGCGTTCGGGTCACCCCTCCACTTT	CASMAAFGSPLHF
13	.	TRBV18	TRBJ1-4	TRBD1	TGTGCCAGCTCATGGGACAGGGGTGAAAAACTGTTTTTT	CASSWDRGEKLFF
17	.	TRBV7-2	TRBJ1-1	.	TGTGCCAGCAGCTTATCCAGGGGAGGGTGGTCTACAAGTGAAGCTTTCTTT	CASSLSRGGWSTSEAFF
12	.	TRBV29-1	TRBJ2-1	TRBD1	TGCAGCGTTGTCAGGGGGCAAAATGAGCAGTTCTTC	CSVVRGQNEQFF
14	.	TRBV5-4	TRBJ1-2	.	TGTGCCAGCAGCTTGGACGGGGTGCCATATGGCTACACCTTC	CASSLDGVPYGYTF
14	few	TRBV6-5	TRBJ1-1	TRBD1	TGTGCCAGCAGCTCCCAGGGGGTGGACACTGAAGCTTTCTTT	CASSSQGVDTEAFF
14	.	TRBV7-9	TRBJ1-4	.	TGTGCCAGCAGCGTCCGGGGGGATAATGAAAAACTGTTTTTT	CASSVRGDNEKLFF
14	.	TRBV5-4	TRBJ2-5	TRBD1	TGTGCCAGCAGTTCCTGGACAGGCCAAGAGACCCAGTACTTC	CASSSWTGQETQYF
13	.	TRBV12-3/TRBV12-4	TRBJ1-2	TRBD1	TGTGCCAGCAGGGACAGGAACTTATATGGCTACACCTTC	CASRDRNLYGYTF
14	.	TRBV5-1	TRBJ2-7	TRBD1	TGCGCCAGCAGGCAGGGGGCAGAGGGTTCCGAGCAGTACTTC	CASRQGAEGSEQYF
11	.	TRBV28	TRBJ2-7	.	TGTGCCAGCAGTTTGGCCAGCGAGCAGTACTTC	CASSLASEQYF
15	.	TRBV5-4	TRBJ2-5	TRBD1	TGTGCCAGCAGCCAACTGACAGGGGTGCAAGAGACCCAGTACTTC	CASSQLTGVQETQYF
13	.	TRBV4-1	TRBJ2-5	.	TGCGCCAGCAGCCTTACAGGGTTGGAGACCCAGTACTTC	CASSLTGLETQYF
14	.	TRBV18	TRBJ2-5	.	TGTGCCAGCTCACCAGCCAGCGGAAGAGAGACCCAGTACTTC	CASSPASGRETQYF
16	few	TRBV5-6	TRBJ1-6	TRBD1	TGTGCCAGCAGCGCGGACAGGGGGCTGCTTAATTCACCCCTCCACTTT	CASSADRGLLNSPLHF
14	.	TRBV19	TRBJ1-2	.	TGTGCCAGTAGTATCGTCGGGACTAGGTCTGGCTACACCTTC	CASSIVGTRSGYTF
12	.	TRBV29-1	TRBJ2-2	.	TGCAGCGTCGGGACTTTCACCGGGGAGCTGTTTTTT	CSVGTFTGELFF
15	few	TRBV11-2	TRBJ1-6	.	TGTGCCAGCAGCTTAGAACAGGGCAATAATTCACCCCTCCACTTT	CASSLEQGNNSPLHF
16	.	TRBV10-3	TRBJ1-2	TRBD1	TGTGCCATCAGGGCGGGACAGGGGCACGGCAACTATGGCTACACCTTC	CAIRAGQGHGNYGYTF
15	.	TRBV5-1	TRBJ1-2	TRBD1	TGCGCCAGCAGCTTGGTGGGACAGGGGGCGTTGGGCTACACCTTC	CASSLVGQGALGYTF
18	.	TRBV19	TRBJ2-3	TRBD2	TGTGCCAGTAGTATACCCAGCGGGGGCGCCTATCAAGGAGATACGCAGTATTTT	CASSIPSGGAYQGDTQYF
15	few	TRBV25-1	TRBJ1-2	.	TGTGCCAGCAGTGATCCAGGGAGGGTGGGCTATGGCTACACCTTC	CASSDPGRVGYGYTF
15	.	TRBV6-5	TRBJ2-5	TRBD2	TGTGCCAGCAGGCTTCCGGGGGGGGCCGGAGAGACCCAGTACTTC	CASRLPGGAGETQYF
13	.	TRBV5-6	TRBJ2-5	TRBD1	TGTGCCAGCAGCCCAACAGGGGTGGAGACCCAGTACTTC	CASSPTGVETQYF
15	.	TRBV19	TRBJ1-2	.	TGTGCCAGTAGGCCACAGGGCAGCGTGGGCTATGGCTACACCTTC	CASRPQGSVGYGYTF
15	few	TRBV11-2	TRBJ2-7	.	TGTGCCAGCAGCTCCCTTCAGGGGCTGAGGCACGAGCAGTACTTC	CASSSLQGLRHEQYF
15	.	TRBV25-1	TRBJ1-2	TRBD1	TGTGCCAGCAGTGAACCCGGGGACAGGGGGTATAGCTACACCTTC	CASSEPGDRGYSYTF
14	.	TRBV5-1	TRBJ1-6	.	TGCGCCAGCAGCTCACGGGTCGATAATTCACCCCTCCACTTT	CASSSRVDNSPLHF
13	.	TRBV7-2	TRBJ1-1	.	TGTGCCAGCAGCTCAATGGCGGACACTGAAGCTTTCTTT	CASSSMADTEAFF
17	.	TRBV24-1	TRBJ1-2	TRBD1	TGTGCCACCAGTGATTCGACAGGGGCCGGGCCTCCCTATGGCTACACCTTC	CATSDSTGAGPPYGYTF
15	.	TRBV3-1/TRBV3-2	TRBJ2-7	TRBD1	TGTGCCAGCAGCCAAACGGGACAGGGGGTAGACGAGCAGTACTTC	CASSQTGQGVDEQYF
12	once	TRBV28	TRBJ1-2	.	TGTGCCAGCAGTGCTAGATTAGGAGTTAACACCTTC	CASSARLGVNTF
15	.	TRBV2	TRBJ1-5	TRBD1	TGTGCCAGCAGCCAAGGACAGGGGCGTAATCAGCCCCAGCATTTT	CASSQGQGRNQPQHF
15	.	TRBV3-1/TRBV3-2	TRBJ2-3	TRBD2	TGTGCCAGCAGCCGAAGCGGGGGGGCGAGAGATACGCAGTATTTT	CASSRSGGARDTQYF
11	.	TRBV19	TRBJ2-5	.	TGTGCGTCGGGGAATTGGGAGACCCAGTACTTC	CASGNWETQYF
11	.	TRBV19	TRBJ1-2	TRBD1	TGTGCCGGACAGGGGGACTATGGCTACACCTTC	CAGQGDYGYTF
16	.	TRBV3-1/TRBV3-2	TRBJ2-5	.	TGTGCCAGCAGCCAAGAGTCGTGGCGATTGGAGGAGACCCAGTACTTC	CASSQESWRLEETQYF
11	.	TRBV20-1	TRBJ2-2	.	TGCAGTGCGGAGCGGGCCGGGGAGCTGTTTTTT	CSAERAGELFF
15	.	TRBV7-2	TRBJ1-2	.	TGTGCCAGCAGCCGCGTTGGTGGAGGGCTCTATGGCTACACCTTC	CASSRVGGGLYGYTF
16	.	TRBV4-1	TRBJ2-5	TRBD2	TGCGCCAGCAGCCAAGTACTAGCGGGGGGCAAAGAGACCCAGTACTTC	CASSQVLAGGKETQYF